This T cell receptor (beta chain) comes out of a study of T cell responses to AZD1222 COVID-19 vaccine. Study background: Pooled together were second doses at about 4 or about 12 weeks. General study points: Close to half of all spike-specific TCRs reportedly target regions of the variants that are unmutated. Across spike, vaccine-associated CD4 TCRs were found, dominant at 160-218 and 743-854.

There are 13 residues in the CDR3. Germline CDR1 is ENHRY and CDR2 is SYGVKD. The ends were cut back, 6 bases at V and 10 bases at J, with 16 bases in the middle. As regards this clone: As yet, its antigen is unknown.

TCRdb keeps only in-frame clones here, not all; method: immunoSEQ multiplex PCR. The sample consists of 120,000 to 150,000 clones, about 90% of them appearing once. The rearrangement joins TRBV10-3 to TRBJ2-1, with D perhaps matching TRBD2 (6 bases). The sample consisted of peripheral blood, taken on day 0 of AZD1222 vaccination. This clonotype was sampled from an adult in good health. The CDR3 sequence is CAISGGSPREQFF. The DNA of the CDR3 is TGTGCCATCAGCGGGGGTAGCCCTAGGGAGCAGTTCTTC.